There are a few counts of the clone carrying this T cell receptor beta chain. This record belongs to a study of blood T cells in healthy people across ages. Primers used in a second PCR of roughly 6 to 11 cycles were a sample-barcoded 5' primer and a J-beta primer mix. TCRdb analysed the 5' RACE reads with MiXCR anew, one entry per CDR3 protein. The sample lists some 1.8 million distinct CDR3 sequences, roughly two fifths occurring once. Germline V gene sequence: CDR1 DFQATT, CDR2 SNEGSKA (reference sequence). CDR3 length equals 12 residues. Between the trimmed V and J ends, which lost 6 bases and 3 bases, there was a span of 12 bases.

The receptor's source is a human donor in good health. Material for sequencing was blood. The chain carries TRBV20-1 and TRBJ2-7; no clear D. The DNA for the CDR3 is TGCAGTGCAAATACAGTGAACTACGAGCAGTACTTC. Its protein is CSANTVNYEQYF.